This TCR beta chain appears in the sequencing data of a study of blood T cell repertoires in COVID-19. Measured with immunoSEQ multiplex PCR; TCRdb has only the in-frame clones, and not every one. The sample has hundreds of thousands of clones, around nine tenths seen once. Germline CDR1 LNHDA, CDR2 SQIVND (reference sequence). The CDR3 consists of 16 residues. V lost 4 bases and J lost 3, with 18 bases in between. What was sequenced was peripheral blood. The origin of this receptor is a man in his 70s with acute or convalescent COVID-19. This chain connects TRBV19 to TRBJ2-5, with a possible D match to TRBD1 (5 bases). DNA for the CDR3: TGTGCCAGTAGTAAGATAGGCAGGGATCGGGAAGAGACCCAGTACTTC. Amino acid sequence: CASSKIGRDREETQYF.